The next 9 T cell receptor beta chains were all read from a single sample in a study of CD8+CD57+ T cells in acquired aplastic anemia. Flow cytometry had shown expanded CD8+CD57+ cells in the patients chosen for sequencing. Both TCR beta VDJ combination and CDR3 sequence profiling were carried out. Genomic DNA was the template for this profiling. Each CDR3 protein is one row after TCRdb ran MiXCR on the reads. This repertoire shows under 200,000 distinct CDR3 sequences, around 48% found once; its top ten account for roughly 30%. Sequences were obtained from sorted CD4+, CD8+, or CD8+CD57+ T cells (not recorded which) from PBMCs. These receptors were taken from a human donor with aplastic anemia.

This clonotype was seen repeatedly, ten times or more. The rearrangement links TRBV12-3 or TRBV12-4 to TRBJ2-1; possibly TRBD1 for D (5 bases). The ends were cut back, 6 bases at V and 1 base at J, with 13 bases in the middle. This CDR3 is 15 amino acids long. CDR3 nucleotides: TGTGCCAGCAGAGAGACAGACCTATCCTACAATGAGCAGTTCTTC. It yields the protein CASRETDLSYNEQFF.

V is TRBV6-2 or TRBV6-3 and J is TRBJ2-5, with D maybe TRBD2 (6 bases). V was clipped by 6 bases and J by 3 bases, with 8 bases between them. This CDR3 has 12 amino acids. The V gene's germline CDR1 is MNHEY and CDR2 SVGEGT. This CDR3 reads CASSPGEETQYF. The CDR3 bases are TGTGCCAGCAGCCCGGGGGAAGAGACCCAGTACTTC.

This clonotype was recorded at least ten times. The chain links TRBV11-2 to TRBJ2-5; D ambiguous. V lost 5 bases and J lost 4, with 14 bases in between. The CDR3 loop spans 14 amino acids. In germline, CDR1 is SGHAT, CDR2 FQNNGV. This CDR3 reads CASSPVGFLETQYF. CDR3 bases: TGTGCCAGCAGCCCGGTGGGGTTTTTAGAGACCCAGTACTTC.

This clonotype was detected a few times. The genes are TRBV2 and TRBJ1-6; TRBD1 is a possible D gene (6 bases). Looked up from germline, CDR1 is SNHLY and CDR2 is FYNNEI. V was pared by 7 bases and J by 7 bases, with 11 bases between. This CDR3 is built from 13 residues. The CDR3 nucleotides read TGTGCCAGCAATCGACAGGAGAATTCACCCCTCCACTTT. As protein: CASNRQENSPLHF.

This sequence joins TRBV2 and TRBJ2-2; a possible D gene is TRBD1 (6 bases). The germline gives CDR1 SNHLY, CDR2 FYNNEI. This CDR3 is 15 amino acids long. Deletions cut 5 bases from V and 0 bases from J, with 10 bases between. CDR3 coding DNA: TGTGCCAGCAGTCCCGGGACAACGAACACCGGGGAGCTGTTTTTT. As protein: CASSPGTTNTGELFF.

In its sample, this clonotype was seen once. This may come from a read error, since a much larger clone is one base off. The CDR3 protein is CSVEAGSGITDTQCF. Here the CDR3 DNA reads TGCAGCGTTGAGGCTGGTAGCGGAATCACAGATACGCAGTGTTTT. J is TRBJ2-3 and V is TRBV29-1; tentatively, D is TRBD2 (6 bases). The germline V gene encodes CDR1 SQVTM and CDR2 ANQGSEA. The CDR3 totals 15 residues.

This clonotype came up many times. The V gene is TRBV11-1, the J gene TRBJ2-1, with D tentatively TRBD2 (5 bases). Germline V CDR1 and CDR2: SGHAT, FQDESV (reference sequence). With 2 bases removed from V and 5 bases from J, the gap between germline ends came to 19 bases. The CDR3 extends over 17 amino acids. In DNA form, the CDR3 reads TGTGCCAGCAGCTTAAGTCATGGCGGGCCCCGGGACAATGAGCAGTTCTTC. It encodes CASSLSHGGPRDNEQFF.

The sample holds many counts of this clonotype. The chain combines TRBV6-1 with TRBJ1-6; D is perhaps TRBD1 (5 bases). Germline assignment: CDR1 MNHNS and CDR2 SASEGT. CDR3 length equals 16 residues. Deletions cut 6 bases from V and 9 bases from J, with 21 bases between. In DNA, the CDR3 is TGTGCCAGCAGCCACATCCCTCAGGGTGGTGCTTCACCCCTCCACTTT. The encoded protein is CASSHIPQGGASPLHF.

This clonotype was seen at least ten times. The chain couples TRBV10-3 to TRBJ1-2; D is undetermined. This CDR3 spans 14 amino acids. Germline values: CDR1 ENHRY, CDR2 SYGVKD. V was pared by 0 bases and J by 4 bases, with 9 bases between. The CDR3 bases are TGTGCCATCAGTGAGTCAATGACACTCTATGGCTACACCTTC. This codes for CAISESMTLYGYTF.